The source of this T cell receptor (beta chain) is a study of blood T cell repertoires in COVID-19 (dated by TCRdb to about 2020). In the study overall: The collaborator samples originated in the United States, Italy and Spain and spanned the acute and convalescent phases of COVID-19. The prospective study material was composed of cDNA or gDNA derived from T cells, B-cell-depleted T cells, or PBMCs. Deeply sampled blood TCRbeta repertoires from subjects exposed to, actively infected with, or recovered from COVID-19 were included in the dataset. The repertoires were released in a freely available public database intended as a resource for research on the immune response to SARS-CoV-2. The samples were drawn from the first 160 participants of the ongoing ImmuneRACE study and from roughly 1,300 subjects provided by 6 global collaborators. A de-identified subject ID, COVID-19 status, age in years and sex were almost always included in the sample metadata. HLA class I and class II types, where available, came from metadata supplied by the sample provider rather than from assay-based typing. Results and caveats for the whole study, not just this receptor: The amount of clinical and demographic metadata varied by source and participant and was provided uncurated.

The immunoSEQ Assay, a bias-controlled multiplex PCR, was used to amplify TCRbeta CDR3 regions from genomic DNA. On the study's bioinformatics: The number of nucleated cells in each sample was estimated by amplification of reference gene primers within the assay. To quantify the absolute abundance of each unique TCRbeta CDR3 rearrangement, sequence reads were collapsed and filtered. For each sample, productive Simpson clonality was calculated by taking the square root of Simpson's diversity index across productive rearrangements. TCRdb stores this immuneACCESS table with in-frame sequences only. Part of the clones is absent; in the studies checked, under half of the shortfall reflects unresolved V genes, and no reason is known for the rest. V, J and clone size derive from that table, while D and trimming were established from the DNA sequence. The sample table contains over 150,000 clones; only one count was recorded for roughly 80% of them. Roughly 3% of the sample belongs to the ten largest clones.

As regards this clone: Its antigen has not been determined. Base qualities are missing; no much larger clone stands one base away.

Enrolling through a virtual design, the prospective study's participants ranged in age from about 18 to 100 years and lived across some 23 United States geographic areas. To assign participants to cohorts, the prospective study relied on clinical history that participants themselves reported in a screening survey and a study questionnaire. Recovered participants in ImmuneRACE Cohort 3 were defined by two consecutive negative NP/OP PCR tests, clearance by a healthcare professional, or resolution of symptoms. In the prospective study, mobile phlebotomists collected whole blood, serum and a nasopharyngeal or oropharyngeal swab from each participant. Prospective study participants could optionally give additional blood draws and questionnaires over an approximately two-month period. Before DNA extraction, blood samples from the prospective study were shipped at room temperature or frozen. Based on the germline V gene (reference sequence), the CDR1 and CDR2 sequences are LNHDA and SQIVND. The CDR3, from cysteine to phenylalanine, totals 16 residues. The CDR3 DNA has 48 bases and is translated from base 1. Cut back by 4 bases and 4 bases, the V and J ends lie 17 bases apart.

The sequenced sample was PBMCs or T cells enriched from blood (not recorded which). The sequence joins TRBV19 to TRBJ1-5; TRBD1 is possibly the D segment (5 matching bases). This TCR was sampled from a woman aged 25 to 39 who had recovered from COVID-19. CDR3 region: CASSNQYVTDNQPQHF. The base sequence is TGTGCCAGTAGTAACCAATATGTGACAGATAATCAGCCCCAGCATTTT.